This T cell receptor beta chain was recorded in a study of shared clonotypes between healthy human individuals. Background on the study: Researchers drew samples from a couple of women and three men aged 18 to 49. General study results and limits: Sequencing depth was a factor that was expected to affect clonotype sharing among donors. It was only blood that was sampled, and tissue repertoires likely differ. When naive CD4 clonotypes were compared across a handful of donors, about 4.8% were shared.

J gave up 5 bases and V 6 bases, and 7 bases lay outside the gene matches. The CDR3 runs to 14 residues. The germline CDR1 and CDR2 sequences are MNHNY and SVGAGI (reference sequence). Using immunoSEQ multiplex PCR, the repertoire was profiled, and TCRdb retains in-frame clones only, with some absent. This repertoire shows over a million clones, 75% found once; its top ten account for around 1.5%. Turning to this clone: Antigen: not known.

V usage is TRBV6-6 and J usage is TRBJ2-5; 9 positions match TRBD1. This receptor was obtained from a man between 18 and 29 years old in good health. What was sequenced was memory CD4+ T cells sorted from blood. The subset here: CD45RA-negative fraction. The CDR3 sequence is CASRPGQGSETQYF. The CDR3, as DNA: TGTGCCAGCAGGCCGGGACAGGGTTCCGAGACCCAGTACTTC.